Following are 5 T cell receptor beta chains from one sample sequenced in a study of CD8 T cells in Susac syndrome. RNA amounts of about 0.45 to 1 ug underwent reverse transcription with random hexamers. Via MiXCR, TCRdb re-called the immunoSEQ multiplex PCR reads, giving one row per CDR3 protein. The table shows about 180,000 distinct CDR3 sequences, with approximately 96% occurring only once. The sample taken for sequencing was CD4+ T cells from PBMCs. Receptor source: a human donor with multiple sclerosis.

A few counts support this clonotype. V gene TRBV7-9 combines with J gene TRBJ1-6; 8 bases agree with TRBD1. V trimming: 4 bases; J trimming: 5 bases; junction bases outside the gene matches: 1. Germline CDR1 reads SEHNR; CDR2 reads FQNEAQ (reference sequence). The CDR3 runs to 14 residues. CDR3 amino acids: CASSSTGDNSPLHF. DNA of the CDR3: TGTGCCAGCAGCTCGACAGGGGATAATTCACCCCTCCACTTT.

V is TRBV6-1 and J is TRBJ2-5; D may match TRBD1 or TRBD2 (5 bases each). CDR3 length equals 14 residues. Germline loops: CDR1 MNHNS, CDR2 SASEGT. Trimming took 0 bases from V and 3 from J, leaving 8 bases between them. CDR3 loop: CASSEAWGKETQYF. CDR3 DNA: TGTGCCAGCAGTGAAGCGTGGGGGAAAGAGACCCAGTACTTC.

The chain recombines TRBV20-1 with TRBJ2-1; 7 positions match TRBD1. Germline assignment: CDR1 DFQATT and CDR2 SNEGSKA (reference sequence). This CDR3 region has 12 residues. The V segment lost 6 bases and the J segment 7 bases; nucleotides outside the gene matches: 6. CDR3 sequence reads: CSALGTANEQFF. CDR3 DNA sequence: TGCAGTGCGCTCGGGACAGCGAATGAGCAGTTCTTC.

V gene TRBV10-3 combines with J gene TRBJ2-7; TRBD2 matches at 7 bases. The CDR3 has 15 residues. Germline V gene sequence: CDR1 ENHRY, CDR2 SYGVKD. J was trimmed by 4 bases and V by 6 bases; bases with no gene match: 12. The chain's CDR3 is CAISRTSFSAYEQYF. The CDR3, as DNA: TGTGCCATCAGCAGGACTAGTTTCAGTGCGTACGAGCAGTACTTC.

V is TRBV5-1 and J is TRBJ2-4; 10 bases are a match to TRBD1. The germline gives CDR1 SGHRS, CDR2 YFSETQ. This CDR3 is 14 amino acids long. The J segment lost 11 bases and the V segment lost 4 bases, leaving 9 bases of the junction unmatched. Here the CDR3 DNA reads TGCGCCAGCAGCGGGACGGGACAGGGGCCCGTTCAGTACTTC. Encoded protein: CASSGTGQGPVQYF. Variable domain in full (rest from reference TRBV5-1 and TRBJ2-4): KAGVTQTPRYLIKTRGQQVTLSCSPISGHRSVSWYQQTPGQGLQFLFEYFSETQRNKGNFPGRFSGRQFSNSRSEMNVSTLELGDSALYLCASSGTGQGPVQYFGAGTRLSVL.